This T cell receptor (beta chain) was captured by sequencing in a study of regulatory and conventional T cells in RAG deficiency. The CDR3 length is 15 residues. In germline, CDR1 is SGDLS, CDR2 YYNGEE. V dropped 4 bases and J dropped 11; count of bases not matched to a gene: 15. Profiling relied on immunoSEQ multiplex PCR, and the TCRdb table lists in-frame clones only, not all of them. The sample has around 37,000 clones, about 88% seen once. These records were also assigned to another study, of regulatory T cells. This second study notes: The PCR used 52 TRBV and 13 TRBJ primers.

The sequence was collected from a human donor in good health. The sample consisted of CD8+ T cells sorted from blood. The V gene is TRBV9, the J gene TRBJ2-5; 9 nucleotides agree with TRBD2. The CDR3 sequence is CASSHGGGRAEEQYF. The CDR3 bases are TGTGCCAGCAGCCACGGGGGCGGGAGGGCCGAAGAGCAGTACTTC.